This TCR beta chain was documented in a study of blood T cells in healthy people across ages. The CDR3 length is 14 residues. Germline assignment: CDR1 SGDLS and CDR2 YYNGEE. For the second PCR, which ran for roughly 7 to 11 cycles, a sample-barcoded 5' primer and a J-beta primer mix were used. TCRdb itself ran the 5' RACE reads through MiXCR, one entry per CDR3 protein. The data show approximately 1.5 million distinct CDR3 sequences, about 31% seen once. Peripheral blood from each donor was collected in a volume of approximately 10 milliliters. Study results and limitations: Among T cells, TCR beta diversity per million cells dropped roughly linearly as age rose. CMV status of donors was not determined, possibly confounding expanded clonotype changes. Investigators viewed diversity estimates from one million T cells as underestimates, the study reported.

A note on this clonotype: Its antigen is undetermined. One end of the junction varies from germline; a read error may be responsible.

This sequence joins TRBV9 and TRBJ2-5, with 8 nucleotides matching TRBD1. This TCR was recovered from a woman aged 25 to 39 in good health. Sequencing was done on a sample of blood. CDR3 protein: CASSAGQVQEAQYF. The CDR3 DNA reads TGTGCCAGCAGCGCGGGACAGGTTCAAGAGGCCCAGTACTTC.